Presented here are 30 T cell receptor beta chains from one specimen sequenced in a study of T cell changes during pregnancy in multiple sclerosis. Profiling relied on immunoSEQ multiplex PCR, and the TCRdb table lists in-frame clones only, not all of them. The profile shows 45,000 to 55,000 clones, 85% to 90% of them singletons. Material: peripheral blood, obtained in the first trimester of pregnancy. These receptors came from a female donor with multiple sclerosis, enrolled in a pregnancy study.

The gene calls are TRBV5-5 and TRBJ1-2, with D perhaps matching TRBD1 (5 bases). The CDR3 contains 15 residues. Germline CDR1 SGHKS, CDR2 YYEKEE (reference sequence). With 5 bases removed from V and 4 bases from J, the gap between germline ends came to 18 bases. CDR3 region: CASSQSQGVGYGYTF. The CDR3 DNA follows: TGTGCCAGCAGTCAATCCCAGGGTGTCGGCTATGGCTACACCTTC.

The rearrangement joins TRBV7-9 to TRBJ1-5; 7 bases align to TRBD1. The CDR3 is 15 amino acids. Per the germline V gene, CDR1 is SEHNR and CDR2 is FQNEAQ (reference sequence). V was clipped by 4 bases and J by 3 bases; unmatched bases: 6. The CDR3 DNA is TGTGCCAGCAGCTCTACACAGGGGTACAATCAGCCCCAGCATTTT. This codes for CASSSTQGYNQPQHF.

This clone was seen a single time. The rearrangement links TRBV5-1 to TRBJ1-5; D uncertain. Trimming shortened V by 4 bases and J by 2 bases, and 10 bases separated the two germline ends. Germline V gene lookup returns CDR1 SGHRS and CDR2 YFSETQ. CDR3 length: 14 residues. The CDR3 spells CASSRGDGNQPQHF. CDR3 DNA sequence: TGCGCCAGCAGCCGGGGAGATGGCAATCAGCCCCAGCATTTT.

The chain couples TRBV6-5 to TRBJ2-1, with unresolved D. Germline V gene data show CDR1 as MNHEY and CDR2 as SVGAGI. V lost 6 bases, J lost 0 bases, and 9 bases lay in between. CDR3 length: 14 residues. This CDR3 is CASRDISSYNEQFF. The CDR3 nucleotides read TGTGCCAGCAGAGACATTAGCTCCTACAATGAGCAGTTCTTC.

By proportion, this clone is medium-sized. The V call is TRBV4-1, the J call TRBJ2-6; tentatively, D is TRBD1 (6 bases). The germline V gene has CDR1 MGHRA and CDR2 YSYEKL. Between the trimmed V and J ends, which lost 6 bases and 11 bases, there was a span of 20 bases. CDR3 size: 15 residues. CDR3 sequence: CASSPGLNRVHVLTF. The CDR3 DNA sequence: TGCGCCAGCAGTCCTGGCCTAAACAGGGTACACGTCCTGACTTTC.

The J gene is TRBJ2-3, the V gene TRBV5-4; 7 nucleotides line up with TRBD2. Trimming cost V 4 bases and J 3 bases; bases outside gene matches: 8. The germline CDR1 and CDR2 sequences are SGHNT and YYREEE (reference sequence). The CDR3 spans 15 residues. In DNA form, the CDR3 reads TGTGCCAGCAGCCAGAACTTCGGGGGGACAGATACGCAGTATTTT. Translated, it gives CASSQNFGGTDTQYF.

The V and J genes are TRBV6-5 and TRBJ2-3, with 8 bases lining up with TRBD2. The CDR3 sequence is 16 residues long. The V gene's germline CDR1 is MNHEY and CDR2 SVGAGI. V shed 1 base, J shed 1 base, and the junction held 4 bases outside the gene matches. In DNA, the CDR3 is TGTGCCAGCAGTTACTGGGCGGGGGGTGGCACAGATACGCAGTATTTT. Its protein product is CASSYWAGGGTDTQYF.

The rearrangement links TRBV11-2 to TRBJ1-2; TRBD1 aligns across 7 bases. The germline CDR1 and CDR2 sequences are SGHAT and FQNNGV. V gave up 6 bases and J gave up 8 bases; unmatched junction bases: 12. The CDR3 has 14 residues. The CDR3 region has the DNA TGTGCCAGCAGTCGAATACAGGGGAGAGAGGGCTACACCTTC. It translates to CASSRIQGREGYTF.

The rearrangement links TRBV21-1 to TRBJ2-7; TRBD1, the D gene given by the table, was not confirmed from the DNA. TRBV21-1 has pseudogene status. This CDR3 comprises 13 residues. The chain's CDR3 is CASLTGVRYEQYF. DNA for the CDR3: TGTGCCAGTCTGACAGGGGTTCGCTACGAGCAGTACTTC.

This rearrangement joins TRBV5-1 to TRBJ1-1, with 8 positions matching TRBD1. CDR1 is SGHRS, CDR2 YFSETQ, per germline. This CDR3 has 13 amino acids. V dropped 5 bases and J dropped 1; count of bases not matched to a gene: 1. CDR3 DNA sequence: TGCGCCAGCAGAGGACAGGGGAACACTGAAGCTTTCTTT. Protein: CASRGQGNTEAFF. Based on the CDR3 plus reference TRBV5-1 and TRBJ1-1, the full variable domain is KAGVTQTPRYLIKTRGQQVTLSCSPISGHRSVSWYQQTPGQGLQFLFEYFSETQRNKGNFPGRFSGRQFSNSRSEMNVSTLELGDSALYLCASRGQGNTEAFFGQGTRLTVV.

The gene calls are TRBV6-1 and TRBJ2-1, with 11 bases fitting TRBD2. Germline-derived CDR1 and CDR2 are MNHNS and SASEGT. The ends lost 4 bases at V and 4 bases at J; junction bases unmatched: 3. The CDR3 covers 15 residues. For the CDR3, the DNA is TGTGCCAGCAGTGCATTAGCGGGAGGGTACAATGAGCAGTTCTTC. Amino acids: CASSALAGGYNEQFF.

The rearrangement links TRBV2 to TRBJ1-5; no firm D call. The germline CDR1 and CDR2 sequences are SNHLY and FYNNEI. V shed 7 bases and J shed 7 bases, with 29 bases lying between them. CDR3 length: 18 residues. The CDR3 sequence is CASTSMTGSGTYGQPQHF. In DNA, the CDR3 is TGTGCCAGCACCTCAATGACGGGGAGCGGTACTTACGGACAGCCCCAGCATTTT.

The chain uses TRBV7-3 and TRBJ2-2; no firm D call. Germline lookup yields CDR1 SGHTA and CDR2 FQGTGA. The CDR3 length is 16 residues. V shed 1 base and J shed 1 base, with 10 bases lying between them. CDR3 in amino acids: CASSLSFTRNTGELFF. The CDR3 region has the DNA TGTGCCAGCAGCTTAAGTTTTACACGGAACACCGGGGAGCTGTTTTTT.

The V and J genes are TRBV4-1 and TRBJ1-2, with unresolved D. The germline V and J ends were trimmed by 3 bases and 4 bases, with 9 bases remaining between them. The germline V gene has CDR1 MGHRA and CDR2 YSYEKL. This CDR3 is 13 amino acids long. Here the CDR3 reads CASSQEPPYGYTF. In DNA form, the CDR3 reads TGCGCCAGCAGCCAGGAGCCTCCCTATGGCTACACCTTC.

V gene TRBV18 combines with J gene TRBJ2-7, with 10 bases fitting TRBD1. The CDR3 spans 16 residues. V lost 0 bases and J lost 5; bases outside the gene matches: 7. Germline lookup yields CDR1 KGHSH and CDR2 LQKENI. The CDR3 loop reads CASSPPTGTGVHEQYF. DNA for the CDR3: TGTGCCAGCTCACCACCCACCGGGACAGGGGTCCACGAGCAGTACTTC.

V is TRBV23-1 and J is TRBJ1-2, with TRBD1 as a possible D gene (6 bases). TRBV23-1 is assigned to the ORF class and has an uncertain function. The length of the CDR3 is 21 residues. V gave up 4 bases and J gave up 1 base, with 31 bases separating them. The CDR3 loop reads CASSPYAGAECRDSDNYGYTF. CDR3 nucleotides: TGCGCCAGCAGTCCCTACGCGGGGGCTGAATGTCGGGACTCCGATAACTATGGCTACACCTTC.

The chain combines TRBV27 with TRBJ1-2; TRBD1 might be the D (5 bases). The CDR3 length is 13 residues. Trimming removed 6 bases at V and 4 bases at J, with 12 bases between. Germline V gene data show CDR1 as MNHEY and CDR2 as SMNVEV (reference sequence). This chain's CDR3 is CASSRPGGYGYTF. DNA of the CDR3: TGTGCCAGCAGCCGACCGGGGGGCTATGGCTACACCTTC.

On this clone: One junction end does not reproduce the germline sequence, and a read error may be involved. The genes are TRBV7-7 and TRBJ2-1; TRBD2 matches at 11 bases. CDR1 and CDR2 from the germline V gene are SSHAT and FNYEAQ (reference sequence). The CDR3 loop spans 15 amino acids. The CDR3 sequence: CASSLYSGGAGMQFF. The CDR3 region has the DNA TGTGCTAGCAGCTTGTATAGCGGGGGGGCCGGTATGCAGTTCTTC.

This clone showed up just once. The chain employs TRBV21-1 and TRBJ2-7; the table's D call TRBD2 went unverified against the DNA. TRBV21-1 is a listed pseudogene. The CDR3 is 14 residues long. The CDR3 loop reads CAGNGTTCQDEQYF. CDR3 DNA: TGTGCCGGGAATGGGACTACCTGCCAGGACGAGCAGTACTTC.

The chain joins TRBV5-6 to TRBJ2-1; TRBD2 aligns across 12 bases. The germline V gene has CDR1 SGHDT and CDR2 YYEEEE. This CDR3 comprises 15 residues. V lost 4 bases to trimming and J lost 4 bases; unmatched junction nucleotides: 3. The CDR3 DNA is TGTGCCAGCAGCAGGGGACTAGCGGGTTACAATGAGCAGTTCTTC. It yields the protein CASSRGLAGYNEQFF. Together with reference TRBV5-6 and TRBJ2-1, the CDR3 gives the full variable domain: DAGVTQSPTHLIKTRGQQVTLRCSPKSGHDTVSWYQQALGQGPQFIFQYYEEEERQRGNFPDRFSGHQFPNYSSELNVNALLLGDSALYLCASSRGLAGYNEQFFGPGTRLTVL.

V usage is TRBV29-1 and J usage is TRBJ2-6; 7 bases line up with TRBD1. Germline V gene lookup returns CDR1 SQVTM and CDR2 ANQGSEA. V shed 4 bases and J 0 bases; nucleotides not matched to a gene: 0. The CDR3 consists of 14 residues. The CDR3 is CSVAGGSGANVLTF. CDR3 bases: TGCAGCGTTGCAGGGGGCTCTGGGGCCAACGTCCTGACTTTC. The full variable domain, completed using reference TRBV29-1 and TRBJ2-6, is SAVISQKPSRDICQRGTSLTIQCQVDSQVTMMFWYRQQPGQSLTLIATANQGSEATYESGFVIDKFPISRPNLTFSTLTVSNMSPEDSSIYLCSVAGGSGANVLTFGAGSRLTVL.

The chain employs TRBV7-8 and TRBJ2-3; 10 bases align to TRBD1. This CDR3 region has 16 residues. V was pared by 1 base and J by 2 bases, with 3 bases of the junction left unmatched. Germline V lookup: CDR1 SGHVS, CDR2 FQNEAQ. As DNA, the CDR3 is TGTGCCAGCAGCTTAGAGGGGACAGGGGTCACAGATACGCAGTATTTT. It encodes CASSLEGTGVTDTQYF.

V gene TRBV6-1 combines with J gene TRBJ1-1; TRBD1 might be the D (6 bases). The CDR3 consists of 15 residues. V lost 2 bases to trimming and J lost 5 bases, with 15 bases between them. The germline CDR1 and CDR2 sequences are MNHNS and SASEGT. CDR3 DNA: TGTGCCAGCAGTGAAAGACAGGCCGGGGGGACTGAAGCTTTCTTT. It encodes CASSERQAGGTEAFF.

This clone was detected a few times. J is TRBJ1-2 and V is TRBV4-2, with 7 bases aligning to TRBD1. This CDR3 has 13 amino acids. Germline CDR1 and CDR2: LGHNA and YNFKEQ. V shed 8 bases, J shed 4 bases, and the junction held 7 bases outside the gene matches. CDR3 in DNA: TGTGCCAGCGCCGGGGACAGCAGCTATGGCTACACCTTC. It specifies CASAGDSSYGYTF.

The V and J genes are TRBV7-9 and TRBJ2-5; a possible D gene is TRBD1 (6 bases). Trimming shortened V by 4 bases and J by 4 bases, and 16 bases separated the two germline ends. CDR3 size: 15 residues. Germline CDR1 and CDR2: SEHNR and FQNEAQ (reference sequence). The CDR3 region has the DNA TGTGCCAGCAGCTGGGACGGACTCAGGGGAGAGACCCAGTACTTC. Translation: CASSWDGLRGETQYF.

This chain uses TRBV9 with TRBJ2-3, with TRBD2 matching 7 bases. Germline CDR1 reads SGDLS; CDR2 reads YYNGEE. V dropped 0 bases and J dropped 2; count of bases not matched to a gene: 12. The CDR3 sequence is 18 residues long. The chain's CDR3 is CASSVAPFGSGATDTQYF. The DNA of the CDR3 is TGTGCCAGCAGCGTAGCCCCGTTTGGGAGCGGGGCCACAGATACGCAGTATTTT.

The V call is TRBV5-1, the J call TRBJ2-5; 11 nucleotides agree with TRBD2. V dropped 1 base and J dropped 4; count of bases not matched to a gene: 6. The CDR3 contains 16 residues. The germline gives CDR1 SGHRS, CDR2 YFSETQ. As DNA, the CDR3 is TGCGCCAGCAGCTTGTCGGCTAGCGGGGGGATAGAGACCCAGTACTTC. It translates to CASSLSASGGIETQYF.

CDR3 amino acids: CASSLAGGSDTQYF. Here the CDR3 DNA reads TGCGCCAGCAGCTTAGCGGGGGGGTCGGATACGCAGTATTTT. The rearrangement joins TRBV5-1 to TRBJ2-3; 10 nucleotides align to TRBD2. This CDR3 spans 14 amino acids. With V trimmed by 2 bases and J by 6 bases, 3 bases remained unmatched. CDR1 and CDR2 (germline): SGHRS, YFSETQ.

This clone was detected once. The chain couples TRBV28 to TRBJ1-5, with 9 positions matching TRBD1. CDR3 size: 15 residues. CDR1 is MDHEN, CDR2 SYDVKM, per germline. Trimming at V came to 2 bases and at J to 5 bases, leaving 4 bases not matched to a gene. The CDR3 loop reads CASSLPGQGHQPQHF. DNA of the CDR3: TGTGCCAGCAGTTTACCCGGACAGGGGCATCAGCCCCAGCATTTT. The variable domain in full, completed from reference TRBV28 and TRBJ1-5, reads DVKVTQSSRYLVKRTGEKVFLECVQDMDHENMFWYRQDPGLGLRLIYFSYDVKMKEKGDIPEGYSVSREKKERFSLILESASTNQTSMYLCASSLPGQGHQPQHFGDGTRLSIL.

The V gene is TRBV27, the J gene TRBJ2-1, with 7 bases fitting TRBD1. Germline V gene sequence: CDR1 MNHEY, CDR2 SMNVEV (reference sequence). V shed 4 bases and J 8 bases; nucleotides not matched to a gene: 8. The CDR3 extends over 14 amino acids. CDR3 sequence: CASSYRGFDDEQFF. CDR3 nucleotide sequence: TGTGCCAGCAGTTACAGGGGTTTTGACGATGAGCAGTTCTTC.